This section outlines one T cell receptor (beta chain) sequence together with its context. The T cells that were sequenced for TCR beta were CD8+ and CD4+ cells from blood. Healthy donors acted as controls, with matching for age and sex. When the RNA was reverse transcribed, random hexamers were used with an input of 0.5 to 1 ug. Multiplex immunoSEQ PCR targeted 54 Vbeta and 13 Jbeta TCR beta segments. TCRdb reprocessed the immunoSEQ multiplex PCR reads via MiXCR and lists one record per CDR3 protein. There are some 180,000 distinct CDR3 sequences in the sample; approximately 93% occur only once, and 0.1% lies in the top ten. This record belongs to a study of CD8 T cells in Susac syndrome. The CDR3 runs to 13 residues. The V end was cut by 0 bases, the J end by 11 bases, with 14 bases between. Germline values: CDR1 SGDLS, CDR2 YYNGEE.

The chain joins TRBV9 to TRBJ1-1; D remains unclear. The TCR originated in a human donor in good health. Sequenced input: CD4+ T cells from PBMCs. In nucleotides, the CDR3 is TGTGCCAGCAGCGTAGGGTCGTGGGAACTTGCTTTCTTT. It translates to CASSVGSWELAFF.